The T cell receptor (beta chain) described here comes from a study of blood T cell repertoires in COVID-19. Study at large: The United States, Italy and Spain supplied acute and convalescent COVID-19 samples.

Using immunoSEQ multiplex PCR, the repertoire was profiled, and TCRdb retains in-frame clones only, with some absent. The sample carries roughly 110,000 clones, roughly 90% recorded once. The receptor was derived from a man aged 35-49 years with active or convalescent COVID-19. Sample: peripheral blood.

The CDR3 here is CSVLKGAWTEAFF. The CDR3 DNA follows: TGCAGCGTTCTCAAGGGGGCTTGGACTGAAGCTTTCTTT. The chain joins TRBV29-1 to TRBJ1-1; 7 bases agree with TRBD1. V was clipped by 5 bases and J by 5 bases; unmatched bases: 8. This CDR3 contains 13 residues. Germline-derived CDR1 and CDR2 are SQVTM and ANQGSEA.